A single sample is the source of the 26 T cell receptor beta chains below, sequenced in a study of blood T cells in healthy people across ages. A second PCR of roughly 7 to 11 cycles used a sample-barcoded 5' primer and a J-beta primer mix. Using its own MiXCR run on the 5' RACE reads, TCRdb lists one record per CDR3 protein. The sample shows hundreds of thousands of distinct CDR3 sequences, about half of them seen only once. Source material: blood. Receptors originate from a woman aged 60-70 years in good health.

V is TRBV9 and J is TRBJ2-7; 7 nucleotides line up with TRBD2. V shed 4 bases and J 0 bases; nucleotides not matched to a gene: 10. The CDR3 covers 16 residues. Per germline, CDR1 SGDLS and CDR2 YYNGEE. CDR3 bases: TGTGCCAGCAGCTTCGGTCTGGGGGACTACTCCTACGAGCAGTACTTC. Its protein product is CASSFGLGDYSYEQYF. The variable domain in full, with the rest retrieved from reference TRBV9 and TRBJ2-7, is DSGVTQTPKHLITATGQRVTLRCSPRSGDLSVYWYQQSLDQGLQFLIQYYNGEERAKGNILERFSAQQFPDLHSELNLSSLELGDSALYFCASSFGLGDYSYEQYFGPGTRLTVT.

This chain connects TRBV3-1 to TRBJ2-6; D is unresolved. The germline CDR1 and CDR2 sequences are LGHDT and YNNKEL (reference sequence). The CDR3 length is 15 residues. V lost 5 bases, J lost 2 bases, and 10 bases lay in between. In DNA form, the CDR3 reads TGTGCCAGCAGCAAGGGCGTCCCTGGGGCCAACGTCCTGACTTTC. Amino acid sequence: CASSKGVPGANVLTF. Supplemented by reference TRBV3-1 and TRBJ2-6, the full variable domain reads DTAVSQTPKYLVTQMGNDKSIKCEQNLGHDTMYWYKQDSKKFLKIMFSYNNKELIINETVPNRFSPKSPDKAHLNLHINSLELGDSAVYFCASSKGVPGANVLTFGAGSRLTVL.

CDR3 sequence: CASSRDLVNTEAFF. CDR3 nucleotide sequence: TGTGCCAGCAGCCGGGACCTCGTAAACACTGAAGCTTTCTTT. The chain is built from TRBV9 and TRBJ1-1, with D possibly TRBD1 on 5 matching bases. The CDR3 is 14 amino acids. The germline V and J ends were trimmed by 4 bases and 2 bases, with 12 bases remaining between them. CDR1 is SGDLS, CDR2 YYNGEE, per germline.

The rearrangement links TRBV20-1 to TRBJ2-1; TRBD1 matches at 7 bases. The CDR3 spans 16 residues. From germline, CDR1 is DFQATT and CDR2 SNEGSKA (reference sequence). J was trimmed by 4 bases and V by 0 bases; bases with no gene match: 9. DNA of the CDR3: TGCAGTGCTAGAGATTGGACAGGAGAATCTTACAATGAGCAGTTCTTC. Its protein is CSARDWTGESYNEQFF.

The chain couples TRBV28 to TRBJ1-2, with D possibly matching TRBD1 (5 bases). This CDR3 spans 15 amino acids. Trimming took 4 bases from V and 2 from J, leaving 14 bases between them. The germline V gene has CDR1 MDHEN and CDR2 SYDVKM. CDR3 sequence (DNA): TGTGCCAGCAGTTCAGCGCAGGGTCGGAACTATGGCTACACCTTC. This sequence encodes CASSSAQGRNYGYTF.

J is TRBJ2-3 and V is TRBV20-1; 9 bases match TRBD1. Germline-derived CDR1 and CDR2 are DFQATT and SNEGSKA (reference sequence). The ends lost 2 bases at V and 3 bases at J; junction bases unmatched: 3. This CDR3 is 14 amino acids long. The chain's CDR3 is CSARYRGLTDTQYF. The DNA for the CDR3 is TGCAGTGCTAGATACAGGGGGCTAACAGATACGCAGTATTTT.

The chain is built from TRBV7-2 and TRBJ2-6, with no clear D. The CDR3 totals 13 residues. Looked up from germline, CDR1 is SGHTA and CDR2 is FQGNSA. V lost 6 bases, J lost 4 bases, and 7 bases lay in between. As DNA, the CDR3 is TGTGCCAGCAGTGCCATGGGGGCCAACGTCCTGACTTTC. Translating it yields CASSAMGANVLTF.

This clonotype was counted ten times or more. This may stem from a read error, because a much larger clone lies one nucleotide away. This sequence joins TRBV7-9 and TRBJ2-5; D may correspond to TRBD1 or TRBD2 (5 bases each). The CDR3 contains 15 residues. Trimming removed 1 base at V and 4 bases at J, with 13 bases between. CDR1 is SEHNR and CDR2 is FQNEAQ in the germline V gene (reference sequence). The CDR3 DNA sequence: TGTGCCAGCAGCTTAGTTAGGCCCGGGGCAGAGACCCAGTACTTC. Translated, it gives CASSLVRPGAETQYF.

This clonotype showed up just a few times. CDR3 sequence: CASSYTGQTNEQYF. As DNA, the CDR3 is TGTGCCAGCAGTTACACTGGACAGACGAACGAGCAGTACTTC. This rearrangement joins TRBV6-6 to TRBJ2-5; TRBD1 is a possible D gene (6 bases). With the DNA end fitting TRBJ2-7 better, the J assignment may be wrong. The CDR3 spans 14 residues. The germline V gene has CDR1 MNHNY and CDR2 SVGAGI (reference sequence).

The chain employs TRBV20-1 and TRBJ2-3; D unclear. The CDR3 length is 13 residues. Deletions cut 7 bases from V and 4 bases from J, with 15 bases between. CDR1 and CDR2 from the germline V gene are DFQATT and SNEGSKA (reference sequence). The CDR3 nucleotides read TGCAGTGTCCCTAAAGTCCAAGCAGATACGCAGTATTTT. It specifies CSVPKVQADTQYF.

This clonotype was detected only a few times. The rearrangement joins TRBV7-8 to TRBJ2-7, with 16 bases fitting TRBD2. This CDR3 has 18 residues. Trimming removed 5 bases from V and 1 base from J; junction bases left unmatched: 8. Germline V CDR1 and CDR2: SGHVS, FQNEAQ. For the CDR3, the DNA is TGTGCCAGCAGCAAATCCGGGACTAGCGGGAGGGCTTCCTACGAGCAGTACTTC. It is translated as CASSKSGTSGRASYEQYF.

CDR3 loop: CASSRTDRDEQYF. CDR3 DNA: TGCGCCAGCAGCCGGACGGATCGCGACGAGCAGTACTTC. J is TRBJ2-7 and V is TRBV4-1, with D unclear. The ends were cut back, 4 bases at V and 5 bases at J, with 12 bases in the middle. The CDR3 contains 13 residues. CDR1 and CDR2 (germline): MGHRA, YSYEKL.

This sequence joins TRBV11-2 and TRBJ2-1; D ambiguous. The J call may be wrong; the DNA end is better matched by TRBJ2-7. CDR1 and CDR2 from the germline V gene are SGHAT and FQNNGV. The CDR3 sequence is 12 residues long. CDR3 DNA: TGTGCCAGCAGCTTACTCTACAATGAGCAGTACTTC. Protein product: CASSLLYNEQYF.

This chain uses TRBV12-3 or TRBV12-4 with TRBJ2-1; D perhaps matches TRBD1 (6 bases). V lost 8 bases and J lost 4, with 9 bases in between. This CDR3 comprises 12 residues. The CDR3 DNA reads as TGTGCCAGCCAACAGGGTTACAATGAGCAGTTCTTC. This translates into CASQQGYNEQFF.

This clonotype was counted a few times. The CDR3 region is CSVGGMYQETQYF. The CDR3 DNA sequence: TGCAGCGTTGGAGGGATGTACCAAGAGACCCAGTACTTC. V is TRBV29-1 and J is TRBJ2-5; D may be TRBD2 (5 bases). The CDR3 consists of 13 residues. V shed 4 bases and J shed 0 bases, with 9 bases lying between them. The germline V gene encodes CDR1 SQVTM and CDR2 ANQGSEA.

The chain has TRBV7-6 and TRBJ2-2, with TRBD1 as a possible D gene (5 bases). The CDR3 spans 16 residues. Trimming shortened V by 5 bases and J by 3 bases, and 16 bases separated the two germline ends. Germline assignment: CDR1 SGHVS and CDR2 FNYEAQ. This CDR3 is CASSPFLGQDTGELFF. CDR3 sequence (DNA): TGTGCCAGCAGCCCCTTCTTGGGGCAGGACACCGGGGAGCTGTTTTTT.

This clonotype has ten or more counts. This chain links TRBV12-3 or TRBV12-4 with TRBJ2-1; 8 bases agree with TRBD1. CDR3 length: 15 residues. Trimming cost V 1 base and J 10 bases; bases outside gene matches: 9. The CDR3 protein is CASSLGGTGGGEQFF. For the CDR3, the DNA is TGTGCCAGCAGTTTAGGGGGGACAGGAGGGGGGGAGCAGTTCTTC.

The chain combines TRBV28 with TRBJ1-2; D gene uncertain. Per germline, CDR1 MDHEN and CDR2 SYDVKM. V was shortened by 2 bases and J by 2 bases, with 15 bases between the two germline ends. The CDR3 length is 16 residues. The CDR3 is CASSLASSSRNYGYTF. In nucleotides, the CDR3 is TGTGCCAGCAGTTTAGCGTCTTCGAGCAGAAACTATGGCTACACCTTC.

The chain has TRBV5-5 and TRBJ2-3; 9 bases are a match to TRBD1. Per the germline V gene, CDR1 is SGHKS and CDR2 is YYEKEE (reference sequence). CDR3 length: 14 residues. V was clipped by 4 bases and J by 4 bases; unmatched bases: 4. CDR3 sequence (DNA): TGTGCCAGCAGCCAGGGACAGGGATCAGATACGCAGTATTTT. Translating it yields CASSQGQGSDTQYF.

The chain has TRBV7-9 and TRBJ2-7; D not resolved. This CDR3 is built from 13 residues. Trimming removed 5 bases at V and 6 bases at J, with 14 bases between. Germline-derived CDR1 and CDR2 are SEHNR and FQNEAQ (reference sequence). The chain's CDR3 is CASSQEGTCEQYF. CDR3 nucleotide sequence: TGTGCCAGCAGCCAGGAAGGCACCTGCGAGCAGTACTTC.

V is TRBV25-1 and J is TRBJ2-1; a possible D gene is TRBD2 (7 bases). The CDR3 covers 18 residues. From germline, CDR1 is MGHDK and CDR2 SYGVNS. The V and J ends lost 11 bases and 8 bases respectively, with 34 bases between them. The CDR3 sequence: CARPETGGHSPIGDEQFF. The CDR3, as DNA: TGTGCCCGTCCCGAGACGGGGGGACACTCCCCGATCGGGGATGAGCAGTTCTTC.

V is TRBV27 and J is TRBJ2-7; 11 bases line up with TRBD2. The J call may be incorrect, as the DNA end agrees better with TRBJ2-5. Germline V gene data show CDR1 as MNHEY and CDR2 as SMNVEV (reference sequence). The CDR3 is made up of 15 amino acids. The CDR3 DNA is TGTGCCAGCAGCCTAACTAGCGGGGGCGGAAAGACCCAGTACTTC. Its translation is CASSLTSGGGKTQYF.

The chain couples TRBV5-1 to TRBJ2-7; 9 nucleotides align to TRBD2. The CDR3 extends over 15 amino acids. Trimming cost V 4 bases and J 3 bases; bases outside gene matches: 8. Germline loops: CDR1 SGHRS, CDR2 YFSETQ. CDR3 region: CASSLGTSIYYEQYF. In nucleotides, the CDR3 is TGCGCCAGCAGCCTCGGGACTAGCATTTACTACGAGCAGTACTTC.

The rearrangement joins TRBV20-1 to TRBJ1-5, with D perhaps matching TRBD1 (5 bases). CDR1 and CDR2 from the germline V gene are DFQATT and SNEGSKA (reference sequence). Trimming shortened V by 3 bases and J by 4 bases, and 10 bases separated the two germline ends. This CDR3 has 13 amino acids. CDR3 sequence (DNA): TGCAGTGCTAGCGGGACCGCGAATCAGCCCCAGCATTTT. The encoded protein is CSASGTANQPQHF.

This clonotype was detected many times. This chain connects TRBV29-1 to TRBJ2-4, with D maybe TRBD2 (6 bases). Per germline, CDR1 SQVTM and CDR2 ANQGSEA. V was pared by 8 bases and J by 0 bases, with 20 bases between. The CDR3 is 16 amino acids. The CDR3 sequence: CSPQFSLTRAKNIQYF. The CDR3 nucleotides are TGCAGCCCACAGTTTTCCCTGACTAGAGCCAAAAACATTCAGTACTTC.

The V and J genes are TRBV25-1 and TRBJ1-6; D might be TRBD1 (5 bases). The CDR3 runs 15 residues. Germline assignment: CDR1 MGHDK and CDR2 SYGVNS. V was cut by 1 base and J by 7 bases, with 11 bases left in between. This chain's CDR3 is CASSESGSGNSPLHF. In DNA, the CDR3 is TGTGCCAGCAGTGAATCGGGATCAGGGAATTCACCCCTCCACTTT. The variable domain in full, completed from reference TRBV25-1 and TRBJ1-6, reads EADIYQTPRYLVIGTGKKITLECSQTMGHDKMYWYQQDPGMELHLIHYSYGVNSTEKGDLSSESTVSRIRTEHFPLTLESARPSHTSQYLCASSESGSGNSPLHFGNGTRLTVT.